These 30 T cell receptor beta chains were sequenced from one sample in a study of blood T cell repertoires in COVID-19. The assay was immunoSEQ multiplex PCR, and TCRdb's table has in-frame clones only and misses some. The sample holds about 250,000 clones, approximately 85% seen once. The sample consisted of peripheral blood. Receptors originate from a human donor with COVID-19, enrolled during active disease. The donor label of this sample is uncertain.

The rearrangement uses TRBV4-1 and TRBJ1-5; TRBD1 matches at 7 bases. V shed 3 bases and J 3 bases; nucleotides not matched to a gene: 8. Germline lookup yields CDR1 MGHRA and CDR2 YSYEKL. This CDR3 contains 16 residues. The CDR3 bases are TGCGCCAGCAGCCAGGGTCAAGACAGGGACAATCAGCCCCAGCATTTT. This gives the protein CASSQGQDRDNQPQHF.

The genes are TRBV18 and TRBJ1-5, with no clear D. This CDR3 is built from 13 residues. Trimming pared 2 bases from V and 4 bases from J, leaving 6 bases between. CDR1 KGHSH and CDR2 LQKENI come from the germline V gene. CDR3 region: CASSPWENQPQHF. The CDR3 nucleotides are TGTGCCAGCTCACCATGGGAGAATCAGCCCCAGCATTTT.

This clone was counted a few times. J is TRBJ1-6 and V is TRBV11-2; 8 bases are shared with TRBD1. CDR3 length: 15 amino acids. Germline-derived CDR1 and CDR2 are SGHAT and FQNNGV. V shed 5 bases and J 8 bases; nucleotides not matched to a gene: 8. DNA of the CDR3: TGTGCCAGCAGCCCAGGGACAGGAGGGCATTCACCCCTCCACTTT. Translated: CASSPGTGGHSPLHF.

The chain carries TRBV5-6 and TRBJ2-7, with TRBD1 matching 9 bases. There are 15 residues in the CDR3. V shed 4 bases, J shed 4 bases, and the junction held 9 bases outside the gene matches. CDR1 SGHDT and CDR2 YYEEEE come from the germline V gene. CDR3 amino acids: CASSPDRGKGYEQYF. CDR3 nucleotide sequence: TGTGCCAGCAGCCCGGACAGGGGAAAGGGTTACGAGCAGTACTTC. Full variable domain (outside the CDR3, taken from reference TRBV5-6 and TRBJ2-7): DAGVTQSPTHLIKTRGQQVTLRCSPKSGHDTVSWYQQALGQGPQFIFQYYEEEERQRGNFPDRFSGHQFPNYSSELNVNALLLGDSALYLCASSPDRGKGYEQYFGPGTRLTVT.

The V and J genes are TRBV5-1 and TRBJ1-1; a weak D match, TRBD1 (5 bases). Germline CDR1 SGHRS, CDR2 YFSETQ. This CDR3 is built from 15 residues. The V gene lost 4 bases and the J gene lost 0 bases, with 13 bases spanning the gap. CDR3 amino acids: CASSQGSRVNTEAFF. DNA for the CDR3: TGCGCCAGCAGCCAGGGCTCGCGTGTGAACACTGAAGCTTTCTTT.

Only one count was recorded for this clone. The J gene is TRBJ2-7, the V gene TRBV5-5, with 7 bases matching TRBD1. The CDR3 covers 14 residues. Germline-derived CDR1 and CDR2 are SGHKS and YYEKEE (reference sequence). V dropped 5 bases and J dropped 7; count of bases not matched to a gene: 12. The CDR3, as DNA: TGTGCCAGCAGTACCACGGGACAGTATTGGGAGCAGTACTTC. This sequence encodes CASSTTGQYWEQYF.

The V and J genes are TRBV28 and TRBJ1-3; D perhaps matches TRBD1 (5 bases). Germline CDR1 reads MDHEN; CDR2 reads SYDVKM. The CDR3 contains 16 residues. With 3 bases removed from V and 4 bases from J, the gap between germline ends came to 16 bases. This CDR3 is CASSLVTARRGNTIYF. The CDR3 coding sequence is TGTGCCAGCAGTTTGGTGACAGCCCGTCGGGGAAACACCATATATTTT.

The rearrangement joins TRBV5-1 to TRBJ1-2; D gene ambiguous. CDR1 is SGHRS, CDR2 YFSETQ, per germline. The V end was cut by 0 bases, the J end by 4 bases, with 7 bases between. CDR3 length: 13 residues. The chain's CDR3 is CASSLEQTYGYTF. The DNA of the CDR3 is TGCGCCAGCAGCTTGGAACAGACCTATGGCTACACCTTC.

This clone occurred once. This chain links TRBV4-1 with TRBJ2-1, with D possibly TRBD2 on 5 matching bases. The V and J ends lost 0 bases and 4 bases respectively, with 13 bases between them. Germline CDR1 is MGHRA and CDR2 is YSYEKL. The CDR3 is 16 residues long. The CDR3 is CASSQDLEGPYNEQFF. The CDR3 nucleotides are TGCGCCAGCAGCCAAGATCTAGAGGGCCCATACAATGAGCAGTTCTTC.

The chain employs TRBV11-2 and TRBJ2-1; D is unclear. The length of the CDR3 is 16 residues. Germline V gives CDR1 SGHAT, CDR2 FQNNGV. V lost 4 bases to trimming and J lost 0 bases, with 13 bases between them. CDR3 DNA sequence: TGTGCCAGCAGCTCCAGTCGGCGGTCCTCCTACAATGAGCAGTTCTTC. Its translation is CASSSSRRSSYNEQFF.

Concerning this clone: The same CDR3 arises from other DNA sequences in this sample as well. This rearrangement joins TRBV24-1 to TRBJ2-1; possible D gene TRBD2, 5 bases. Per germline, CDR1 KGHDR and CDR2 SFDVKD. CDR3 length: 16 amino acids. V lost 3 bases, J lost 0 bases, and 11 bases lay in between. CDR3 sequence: CATSDHRDSSYNEQFF. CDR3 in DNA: TGTGCCACCAGTGATCACCGGGATAGCTCCTACAATGAGCAGTTCTTC.

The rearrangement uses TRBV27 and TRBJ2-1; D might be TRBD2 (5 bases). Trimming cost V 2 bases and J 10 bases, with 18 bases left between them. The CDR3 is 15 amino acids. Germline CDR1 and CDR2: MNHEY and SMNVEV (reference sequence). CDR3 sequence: CASSLVSSPMSEQFF. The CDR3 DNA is TGTGCCAGCAGTTTAGTTTCTAGCCCGATGTCGGAGCAGTTCTTC.

The CDR3 DNA reads as TGCAGTGCTAGTCGCGGGAGGGCCTCTAGAAATGAGCAGTTCTTC. Residues: CSASRGRASRNEQFF. The chain couples TRBV20-1 to TRBJ2-1, with 9 positions matching TRBD2. V dropped 3 bases and J dropped 7; count of bases not matched to a gene: 10. The CDR3 sequence is 15 residues long. CDR1 and CDR2 (germline): DFQATT, SNEGSKA (reference sequence).

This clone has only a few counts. The DNA of the CDR3 is TGTGCCTGGAGCCTCGACAGGACCACAGATACGCAGTATTTT. Encoded protein: CAWSLDRTTDTQYF. This sequence joins TRBV30 and TRBJ2-3; D perhaps matches TRBD1 (6 bases). V gave up 3 bases and J gave up 2 bases, with 12 bases separating them. The CDR3 runs to 14 residues. CDR1 and CDR2 from the germline V gene are GTSNPN and SVGIG (reference sequence).

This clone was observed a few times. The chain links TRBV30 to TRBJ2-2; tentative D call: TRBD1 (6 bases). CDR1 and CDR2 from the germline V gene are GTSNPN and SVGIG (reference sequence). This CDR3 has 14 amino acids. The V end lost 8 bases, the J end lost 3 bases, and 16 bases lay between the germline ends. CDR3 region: CAGKGDVDTGELFF. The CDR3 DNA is TGTGCCGGCAAGGGGGACGTAGACACCGGGGAGCTGTTTTTT.

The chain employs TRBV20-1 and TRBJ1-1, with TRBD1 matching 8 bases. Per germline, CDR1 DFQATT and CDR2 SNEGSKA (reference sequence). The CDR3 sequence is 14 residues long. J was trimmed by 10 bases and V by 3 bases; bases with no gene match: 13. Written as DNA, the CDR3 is TGCAGTGCTAGTTTGTCCCAGACAGGGGTATCAGCTTTCTTT. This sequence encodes CSASLSQTGVSAFF.

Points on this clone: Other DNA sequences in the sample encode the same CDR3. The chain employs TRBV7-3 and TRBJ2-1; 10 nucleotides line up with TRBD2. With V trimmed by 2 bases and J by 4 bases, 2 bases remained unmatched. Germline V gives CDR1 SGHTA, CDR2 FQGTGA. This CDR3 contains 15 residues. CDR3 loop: CASSLLAGVYNEQFF. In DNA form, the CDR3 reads TGTGCCAGCAGCTTACTAGCGGGAGTTTACAATGAGCAGTTCTTC.

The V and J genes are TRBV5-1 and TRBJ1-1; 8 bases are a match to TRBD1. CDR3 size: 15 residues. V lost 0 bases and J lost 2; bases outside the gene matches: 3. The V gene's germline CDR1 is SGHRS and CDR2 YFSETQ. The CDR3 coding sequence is TGCGCCAGCAGCTTGGGGGGACAGGTCAACACTGAAGCTTTCTTT. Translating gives CASSLGGQVNTEAFF. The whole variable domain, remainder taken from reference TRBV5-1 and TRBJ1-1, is KAGVTQTPRYLIKTRGQQVTLSCSPISGHRSVSWYQQTPGQGLQFLFEYFSETQRNKGNFPGRFSGRQFSNSRSEMNVSTLELGDSALYLCASSLGGQVNTEAFFGQGTRLTVV.

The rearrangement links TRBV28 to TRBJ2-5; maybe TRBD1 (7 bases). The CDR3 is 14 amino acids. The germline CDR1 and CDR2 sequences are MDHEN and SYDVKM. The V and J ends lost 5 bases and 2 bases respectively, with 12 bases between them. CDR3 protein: CASSKTGTQETQYF. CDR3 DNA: TGTGCCAGCAGTAAGACAGGGACTCAAGAGACCCAGTACTTC.

The CDR3 DNA reads TGTGCCAGCAGCGTAGGGACAGATCCCACCATACGAGCACTGTACTTC. Protein: CASSVGTDPTIRALYF. The rearrangement links TRBV9 to TRBJ2-7; tentatively, D is TRBD1 (6 bases). Trimming left V 0 bases short and J 12 bases short, with 25 bases between. Germline V gene data show CDR1 as SGDLS and CDR2 as YYNGEE. The CDR3 loop spans 16 amino acids.

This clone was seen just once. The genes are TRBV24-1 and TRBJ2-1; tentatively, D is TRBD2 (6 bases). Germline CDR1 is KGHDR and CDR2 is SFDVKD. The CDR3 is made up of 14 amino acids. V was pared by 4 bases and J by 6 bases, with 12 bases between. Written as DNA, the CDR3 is TGTGCCACCAGTGACCCGACTAGTTTCAATGAGCAGTTCTTC. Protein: CATSDPTSFNEQFF.

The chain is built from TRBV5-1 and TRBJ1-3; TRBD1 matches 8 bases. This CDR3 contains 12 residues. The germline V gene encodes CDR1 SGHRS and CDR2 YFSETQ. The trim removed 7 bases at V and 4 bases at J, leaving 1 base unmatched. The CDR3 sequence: CASRDRGNTIYF. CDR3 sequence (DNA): TGCGCCAGCCGGGACAGGGGAAACACCATATATTTT.

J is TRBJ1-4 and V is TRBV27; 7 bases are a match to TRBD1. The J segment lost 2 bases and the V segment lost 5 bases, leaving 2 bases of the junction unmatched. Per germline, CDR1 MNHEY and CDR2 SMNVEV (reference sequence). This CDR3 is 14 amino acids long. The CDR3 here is CASSRTGTNEKLFF. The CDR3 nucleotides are TGTGCCAGCAGTAGGACAGGCACTAATGAAAAACTGTTTTTT.

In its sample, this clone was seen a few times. DNA for the CDR3: TGTGCCAGCATCGCCGGGGCGGGGACAGAGTACTTC. This sequence encodes CASIAGAGTEYF. The V and J genes are TRBV28 and TRBJ2-7; tentatively, D is TRBD1 (7 bases). The CDR3 loop spans 12 amino acids. V was cut by 7 bases and J by 11 bases, with 18 bases left in between. The germline CDR1 and CDR2 sequences are MDHEN and SYDVKM.

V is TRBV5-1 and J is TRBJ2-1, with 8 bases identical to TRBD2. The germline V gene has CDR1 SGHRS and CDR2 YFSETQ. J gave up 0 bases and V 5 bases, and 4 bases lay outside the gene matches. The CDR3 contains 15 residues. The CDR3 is CASRSGTSSYNEQFF. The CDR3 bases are TGCGCCAGCAGATCCGGGACTAGCTCCTACAATGAGCAGTTCTTC. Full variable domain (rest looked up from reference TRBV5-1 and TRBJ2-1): KAGVTQTPRYLIKTRGQQVTLSCSPISGHRSVSWYQQTPGQGLQFLFEYFSETQRNKGNFPGRFSGRQFSNSRSEMNVSTLELGDSALYLCASRSGTSSYNEQFFGPGTRLTVL.

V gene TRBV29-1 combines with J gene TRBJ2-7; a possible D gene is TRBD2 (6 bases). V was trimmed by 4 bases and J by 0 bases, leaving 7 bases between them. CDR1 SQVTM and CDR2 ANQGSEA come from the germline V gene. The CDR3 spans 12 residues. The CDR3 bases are TGCAGCGTTGTCGGGAGCTCCTACGAGCAGTACTTC. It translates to CSVVGSSYEQYF.

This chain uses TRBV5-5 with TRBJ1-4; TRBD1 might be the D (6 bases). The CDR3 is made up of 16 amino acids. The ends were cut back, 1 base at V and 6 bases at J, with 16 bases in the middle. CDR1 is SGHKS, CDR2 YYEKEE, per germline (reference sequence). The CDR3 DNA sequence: TGTGCCAGCAGCTTGAGGGTCGAACAGGGCTATGAAAAACTGTTTTTT. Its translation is CASSLRVEQGYEKLFF.

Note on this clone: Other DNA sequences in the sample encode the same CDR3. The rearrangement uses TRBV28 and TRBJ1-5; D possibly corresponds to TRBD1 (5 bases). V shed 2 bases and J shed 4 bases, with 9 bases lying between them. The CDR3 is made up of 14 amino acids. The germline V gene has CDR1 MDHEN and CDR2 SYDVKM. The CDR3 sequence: CASSLRGGNQPQHF. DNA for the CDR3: TGTGCCAGCAGTTTACGGGGGGGAAATCAGCCCCAGCATTTT.

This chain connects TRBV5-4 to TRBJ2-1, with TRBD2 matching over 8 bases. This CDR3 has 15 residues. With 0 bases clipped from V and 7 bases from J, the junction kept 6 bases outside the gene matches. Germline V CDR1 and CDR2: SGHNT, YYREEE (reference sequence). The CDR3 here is CASSLDGRAWNEQFF. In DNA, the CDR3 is TGTGCCAGCAGCTTGGACGGGAGGGCGTGGAATGAGCAGTTCTTC.

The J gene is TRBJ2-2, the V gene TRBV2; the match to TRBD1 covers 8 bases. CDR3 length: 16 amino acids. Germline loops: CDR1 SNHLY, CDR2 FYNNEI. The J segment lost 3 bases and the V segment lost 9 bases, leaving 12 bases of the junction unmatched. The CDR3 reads CASGGYGTGYTGELFF. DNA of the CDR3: TGTGCCAGTGGGGGGTATGGGACAGGATACACCGGGGAGCTGTTTTTT.